One and the same sample provided the 24 T cell receptor beta chains below, sequenced in a study of cytomegalovirus exposure and HLA in healthy donors. Researchers ran the PCR with 60 Vbeta and 13 Jbeta primers. Method: immunoSEQ multiplex PCR; TCRdb's copy keeps in-frame clones and lacks some. Among 240,000 or so clones listed, 82% were seen once. The sequencing input was PBMCs. The receptor source for this set is a woman in her 40s in good health and CMV-seropositive.

This chain links TRBV30 with TRBJ1-1; weak D call: TRBD1 (6 bases). Germline-derived CDR1 and CDR2 are GTSNPN and SVGIG (reference sequence). The CDR3 spans 14 residues. V lost 0 bases to trimming and J lost 1 base, with 9 bases between them. The CDR3 reads CAWSVPGQNTEAFF. CDR3 in DNA: TGTGCCTGGAGTGTCCCGGGACAGAACACTGAAGCTTTCTTT.

This rearrangement joins TRBV10-3 to TRBJ1-3; 12 nucleotides match TRBD1. This CDR3 comprises 14 residues. CDR1 and CDR2 from the germline V gene are ENHRY and SYGVKD. V was pared by 8 bases and J by 3 bases, with 2 bases of the junction left unmatched. CDR3 sequence (DNA): TGTGCCATCGGGGACAGGGGGCTTGGAAACACCATATATTTT. Its translation is CAIGDRGLGNTIYF.

The genes are TRBV7-2 and TRBJ1-5, with 7 bases fitting TRBD1. There are 15 residues in the CDR3. V was clipped by 5 bases and J by 0 bases; unmatched bases: 4. The V gene's germline CDR1 is SGHTA and CDR2 FQGNSA. The DNA of the CDR3 is TGTGCCAGCAGCCGGGACAGTTATAGCAATCAGCCCCAGCATTTT. Amino acid sequence: CASSRDSYSNQPQHF.

V usage is TRBV6-6 and J usage is TRBJ2-5, with 10 positions matching TRBD2. CDR1 and CDR2 from the germline V gene are MNHNY and SVGAGI (reference sequence). V trimming: 8 bases; J trimming: 5 bases; junction bases outside the gene matches: 14. This CDR3 is built from 16 residues. The CDR3 spells CASRTPMASGSETQYF. The CDR3 DNA follows: TGTGCCAGCCGTACCCCCATGGCTAGCGGGAGTGAGACCCAGTACTTC.

This clone was detected a few times. The chain links TRBV30 to TRBJ2-5; no clear D gene. The CDR3 sequence is 12 residues long. Germline-derived CDR1 and CDR2 are GTSNPN and SVGIG (reference sequence). The ends were cut back, 2 bases at V and 5 bases at J, with 9 bases in the middle. The CDR3 spells CAWSPYRETQYF. The CDR3 DNA reads TGTGCCTGGAGTCCGTACCGGGAGACCCAGTACTTC.

The chain carries TRBV11-3 and TRBJ1-2; D ambiguous. Per germline, CDR1 SGHNT and CDR2 YENEEA. Trimming pared 6 bases from V and 5 bases from J, leaving 10 bases between. The CDR3 is 12 residues long. For the CDR3, the DNA is TGTGCCAGCAGTGACACCCAATATGGCTACACCTTC. It is translated as CASSDTQYGYTF.

This chain joins TRBV5-6 and TRBJ2-3; D perhaps matches TRBD1 (5 bases). Trimming took 2 bases from V and 3 from J, leaving 10 bases between them. CDR1 is SGHDT and CDR2 is YYEEEE in the germline V gene. This CDR3 has 14 residues. The CDR3 nucleotides read TGTGCCAGCAGCTTTATTAGGGGTACAGATACGCAGTATTTT. As protein: CASSFIRGTDTQYF.

The rearrangement joins TRBV19 to TRBJ1-4; D may be TRBD1 (5 bases). V lost 4 bases, J lost 7 bases, and 16 bases lay in between. The CDR3 is 15 residues long. CDR1 is LNHDA, CDR2 SQIVND, per germline (reference sequence). Here the CDR3 reads CASSTTGRGGEKLFF. CDR3 in DNA: TGTGCCAGTAGTACCACGGGCCGGGGGGGTGAAAAACTGTTTTTT.

V gene TRBV18 combines with J gene TRBJ1-1; D unclear. The CDR3 length is 16 residues. V lost 1 base and J lost 2, with 14 bases in between. Germline V gives CDR1 KGHSH, CDR2 LQKENI. The CDR3: CASSPLGVGRNTEAFF. CDR3 nucleotide sequence: TGTGCCAGCTCACCACTGGGAGTAGGCAGAAACACTGAAGCTTTCTTT. The full variable domain, with the rest looked up from reference TRBV18 and TRBJ1-1, is NAGVMQNPRHLVRRRGQEARLRCSPMKGHSHVYWYRQLPEEGLKFMVYLQKENIIDESGMPKERFSAEFPKEGPSILRIQQVVRGDSAAYFCASSPLGVGRNTEAFFGQGTRLTVV.

This chain joins TRBV2 and TRBJ1-1; 9 positions agree with TRBD1. The trim removed 6 bases at V and 7 bases at J, leaving 9 bases unmatched. The CDR3 loop spans 14 amino acids. Germline V gene sequence: CDR1 SNHLY, CDR2 FYNNEI. The CDR3: CASRGQGGGGEAFF. CDR3 nucleotide sequence: TGTGCCAGCAGGGGACAGGGAGGTGGAGGTGAAGCTTTCTTT.

This chain links TRBV1 with TRBJ2-1; TRBD2, the D gene given by the table, was not confirmed from the DNA. TRBV1 is assigned pseudogene status. The CDR3 length is 16 residues. The CDR3 region has the DNA TGCACCAGCAGCCAAGTGGGTCTAGGATTCCACAATGAGCAGTTCTTC. Protein sequence: CTSSQVGLGFHNEQFF.

V gene TRBV7-2 combines with J gene TRBJ2-5; 10 bases match TRBD2. The germline V gene has CDR1 SGHTA and CDR2 FQGNSA. The CDR3 has 17 residues. J was trimmed by 2 bases and V by 1 base; bases with no gene match: 7. CDR3 DNA: TGTGCCAGCAGCTTAGGAGCTAGCGGGAGCGGTCAAGAGACCCAGTACTTC. Translated, it gives CASSLGASGSGQETQYF.

This chain uses TRBV25-1 with TRBJ1-3; no clear D gene. V lost 5 bases and J lost 0, with 8 bases in between. This CDR3 has 14 residues. The germline gives CDR1 MGHDK, CDR2 SYGVNS. CDR3 nucleotides: TGTGCCAGCAGTCGGGGAAACTCTGGAAACACCATATATTTT. The encoded protein is CASSRGNSGNTIYF.

The chain is built from TRBV19 and TRBJ1-1; 8 positions match TRBD1. Trimming cost V 1 base and J 1 base; bases outside gene matches: 2. CDR3 size: 15 residues. Germline-derived CDR1 and CDR2 are LNHDA and SQIVND (reference sequence). The CDR3 sequence is CASSIVQGGNTEAFF. The CDR3 coding sequence is TGTGCCAGTAGTATAGTACAGGGGGGGAACACTGAAGCTTTCTTT.

The genes are TRBV6-1 and TRBJ2-7, with 8 bases fitting TRBD1. The CDR3 sequence is 16 residues long. V trimming: 4 bases; J trimming: 6 bases; junction bases outside the gene matches: 14. Germline V gene data show CDR1 as MNHNS and CDR2 as SASEGT. The chain's CDR3 is CASSGPQGARGSEQYF. CDR3 DNA sequence: TGTGCCAGCAGTGGCCCCCAGGGGGCAAGGGGCAGCGAGCAGTACTTC.

The chain uses TRBV7-2 and TRBJ2-2, with 10 bases aligning to TRBD1. Germline V gene sequence: CDR1 SGHTA, CDR2 FQGNSA. The CDR3 is 15 amino acids. The junction had 6 bases not matched to a gene; V was cut back by 5 bases and J by 6 bases. The DNA for the CDR3 is TGTGCCAGCAGCCCCGGGACAGGGGTCTCCGGGGAGCTGTTTTTT. Amino acids: CASSPGTGVSGELFF.

The chain has TRBV25-1 and TRBJ2-5, with 14 bases that match TRBD2. This CDR3 comprises 15 residues. CDR1 is MGHDK, CDR2 SYGVNS, per germline. The V gene end was trimmed by 4 bases and the J gene end by 4 bases; junction bases not matched to a gene: 2. In DNA form, the CDR3 reads TGTGCCAGCAGTGTTGGGACTAGCGGGAGAGAGACCCAGTACTTC. Translation: CASSVGTSGRETQYF.

The CDR3 sequence is CASSNAGGRIYEQYF. The CDR3 nucleotides read TGTGCCAGTAGTAACGCAGGGGGTAGAATCTACGAGCAGTACTTC. The chain combines TRBV19 with TRBJ2-7; TRBD1 matches at 7 bases. The germline CDR1 and CDR2 sequences are LNHDA and SQIVND (reference sequence). Unmatched junction bases numbered 9, after V lost 4 bases and J lost 3 bases. There are 15 residues in the CDR3.

The chain employs TRBV5-1 and TRBJ2-1; the match to TRBD2 covers 7 bases. The CDR3 covers 15 residues. J was trimmed by 2 bases and V by 5 bases; bases with no gene match: 7. The germline CDR1 and CDR2 sequences are SGHRS and YFSETQ. The CDR3 sequence is CASRMSGATYNEQFF. CDR3 DNA: TGCGCCAGCAGGATGAGCGGGGCCACCTACAATGAGCAGTTCTTC.

This clone was detected only a few times. The chain carries TRBV19 and TRBJ2-2, with TRBD1 matching 8 bases. The CDR3 totals 18 residues. Trimming took 5 bases from V and 0 from J; bases not matched to a gene: 11. The V gene's germline CDR1 is LNHDA and CDR2 SQIVND (reference sequence). CDR3 sequence (DNA): TGTGCCAGTAGTCCGACTAATACAGGGGGTGCGAACACCGGGGAGCTGTTTTTT. Translating it yields CASSPTNTGGANTGELFF.

The CDR3 sequence is CASSLVYPGGAYEQYF. Written as DNA, the CDR3 is TGTGCCAGCAGCTTGGTCTACCCGGGGGGAGCCTACGAGCAGTACTTC. J is TRBJ2-7 and V is TRBV5-8; 7 bases agree with TRBD2. The J segment lost 2 bases and the V segment lost 0 bases, leaving 8 bases of the junction unmatched. Germline assignment: CDR1 SGHTS and CDR2 YDEGEE. CDR3 length: 16 residues.

In this sample, this clone turned up a few times. The V gene is TRBV28, the J gene TRBJ2-1, with 10 positions matching TRBD2. V trimming: 4 bases; J trimming: 6 bases; junction bases outside the gene matches: 6. Germline assignment: CDR1 MDHEN and CDR2 SYDVKM. The CDR3 has 15 amino acids. The CDR3 sequence: CASSSLSGGANEQFF. DNA for the CDR3: TGTGCCAGCAGTTCTCTCAGCGGGGGGGCCAATGAGCAGTTCTTC.

The chain employs TRBV30 and TRBJ1-1, with a possible D match to TRBD1 (5 bases). The length of the CDR3 is 12 residues. Deletions cut 5 bases from V and 6 bases from J, with 13 bases between. Per germline, CDR1 GTSNPN and CDR2 SVGIG (reference sequence). CDR3 nucleotide sequence: TGTGCCTGGGGGGGGGTAAGGGCTGAAGCTTTCTTT. Translation: CAWGGVRAEAFF.

The J gene is TRBJ2-1, the V gene TRBV6-1; 10 positions agree with TRBD2. CDR1 is MNHNS and CDR2 is SASEGT in the germline V gene. The CDR3 spans 15 residues. V lost 6 bases to trimming and J lost 4 bases; unmatched junction nucleotides: 6. In nucleotides, the CDR3 is TGTGCCAGCAGCGTTGGACTAGCGGTATACAATGAGCAGTTCTTC. This encodes CASSVGLAVYNEQFF.